These T cell receptor beta chains were read from a single sample in a study of glioma-infiltrating T cells. TCRdb redid the calling of the multiplex PCR reads with MiXCR, one entry per CDR3 protein. The table includes about 110,000 distinct CDR3 sequences, 20% to 30% detected once. Sample: glioma tissue, nonneoplastic brain tissue, or PBMCs (not recorded which). The receptors shown here come from a human donor with low-grade glioma or glioblastoma, undergoing nonglioma brain surgery, or in good health (not recorded which). Both conserved end residues are part of each CDR3. Fields, in order: D gene, clone size, J gene, V gene, CDR3 DNA, CDR3 protein. D genes are given only for firm matches. Rows give clone size only sometimes, using once, few, many, or a class for an expanded clone.

D: -
size: many
J: TRBJ2-3
V: TRBV6-1
DNA: TGTGCCAGCAGTGACAGGGGATCGGTCACAGATACGCAGTATTTT
CDR3: CASSDRGSVTDTQYF

D: -
size: many
J: TRBJ2-1
V: TRBV5-1
DNA: TGCGCCAGCAGCTTGACCCTTGAGCAGTTCTTC
CDR3: CASSLTLEQFF

D: -
size: many
J: TRBJ2-1
V: TRBV2
DNA: TGTGCCAGCAGTGAAGCTGTAGGGGTTGAGCAGTTCTTC
CDR3: CASSEAVGVEQFF

D: -
size: many
J: TRBJ2-3
V: TRBV7-2
DNA: TGTGCCAGCAGCTTAGTGGGGGATACGCAGTATTTT
CDR3: CASSLVGDTQYF

D: TRBD2
size: -
J: TRBJ2-1
V: TRBV7-3
DNA: TGTGCCAGCAGCTTAAGTCTAGCGGGAGTTTTTTGGAATGAGCAGTTCTTC
CDR3: CASSLSLAGVFWNEQFF

D: -
size: many
J: TRBJ1-2
V: TRBV5-1
DNA: TGCGCCAGCAGCCTCCGGACGCAGAACTATGGCTACACCTTC
CDR3: CASSLRTQNYGYTF

D: -
size: -
J: TRBJ1-5
V: TRBV28
DNA: TGTGCCAGCAGCTTGACTAGGTATAGCAATCAGCAACAGCATTTT
CDR3: CASSLTRYSNQQQHF

D: -
size: many
J: TRBJ2-1
V: TRBV20-1
DNA: TGCAGTGCTAGAGATAGAGGGCCCAATGAGCAGTTCTTC
CDR3: CSARDRGPNEQFF

D: -
size: many
J: TRBJ1-3
V: TRBV29-1
DNA: TGCAGCGTTGAAACCGGAAACACCATATATTTT
CDR3: CSVETGNTIYF

D: -
size: -
J: TRBJ1-1
V: TRBV28
DNA: TGTGCCAGCAGTTTCCCTGGGGCAGCAAACACTGAAGCTTTCTTT
CDR3: CASSFPGAANTEAFF

D: TRBD1
size: -
J: TRBJ2-7
V: TRBV7-9
DNA: TGTGCCAGCAGATATGGACAGGGCGAGCAGTACTTC
CDR3: CASRYGQGEQYF

D: -
size: -
J: TRBJ2-6
V: TRBV5-1
DNA: TGCGCCAGCAGTTCCAGGGCTGGGGCCAACGTCCTGACTTTC
CDR3: CASSSRAGANVLTF

D: TRBD1
size: many
J: TRBJ1-2
V: TRBV5-5
DNA: TGTGCCAGCAGCTCACAGGGGGCGGGGGCCTATGGCTACACCTTC
CDR3: CASSSQGAGAYGYTF

D: -
size: many
J: TRBJ2-5
V: TRBV20-1
DNA: TGCAGTGCTCTGGGAGGATGGGAGACCCAGTACTTC
CDR3: CSALGGWETQYF

D: TRBD2
size: many
J: TRBJ2-1
V: TRBV7-2
DNA: TGTGCCAGCAGCTCGGGACTAGCGGGAGTGGCCTACAATGAGCAGTTCTTC
CDR3: CASSSGLAGVAYNEQFF

D: -
size: many
J: TRBJ2-7
V: TRBV20-1
DNA: TGCAGTGCTAGAGATGGGACCGGCTACGAGCAGTACTTC
CDR3: CSARDGTGYEQYF

D: -
size: -
J: TRBJ1-1
V: TRBV29-1
DNA: TGCAGCGTTGAGACAATCAACACTGAAGCTTTCTTT
CDR3: CSVETINTEAFF

D: -
size: many
J: TRBJ1-1
V: TRBV28
DNA: TGTGCCAGCAGCCGGGTCAACACTGAAGCTTTCTTT
CDR3: CASSRVNTEAFF

D: TRBD1
size: few
J: TRBJ2-2
V: TRBV9
DNA: TGTGCCAGCAGCACAGGGGGCTGGAACACCGGGGAGCTGTTTTTT
CDR3: CASSTGGWNTGELFF

D: TRBD2
size: many
J: TRBJ2-7
V: TRBV28
DNA: TGTGCCAGCAGTCCGGAGCGGGGACTCTCCTACGAGCAGTACTTC
CDR3: CASSPERGLSYEQYF

D: -
size: many
J: TRBJ2-7
V: TRBV7-9
DNA: TGTGCCAGCAGCTCTACCTTTTTTCGGAGCTCCTACGAGCAGTACTTC
CDR3: CASSSTFFRSSYEQYF

D: -
size: -
J: TRBJ2-3
V: TRBV27
DNA: TGTGCCAGCAGCCCTATGGGCGGTACTAGCGGGACAGGGTCCGATACGCAGTATTTT
CDR3: CASSPMGGTSGTGSDTQYF

D: TRBD2
size: few
J: TRBJ2-7
V: TRBV20-1
DNA: TGCAGTGCTTTTAAAACCGGGACTATGACTTACGAGCAGTACTTC
CDR3: CSAFKTGTMTYEQYF

D: -
size: many
J: TRBJ2-1
V: TRBV20-1
DNA: TGCAGTCCCACCAGCGGCCCGAGCTCCTACAATGAGCAGTTCTTC
CDR3: CSPTSGPSSYNEQFF

D: -
size: -
J: TRBJ1-2
V: TRBV4-3
DNA: TGCGCCAGCAGCCAAGAGACATGGGAGGGCTACACCTTC
CDR3: CASSQETWEGYTF

D: -
size: many
J: TRBJ2-5
V: TRBV7-2
DNA: TGTGCCAGCAGCCCCAGGGTTATAAGTGTGTATGAGACCCAGTACTTC
CDR3: CASSPRVISVYETQYF

D: TRBD2
size: many
J: TRBJ2-7
V: TRBV12-3/TRBV12-4
DNA: TGTGCCAGCAGTGCCTCGACGGGAGGTACCTACGAGCAGTACTTC
CDR3: CASSASTGGTYEQYF

D: -
size: many
J: TRBJ2-3
V: TRBV19
DNA: TGTGCCAGTAGTAGGGGCCTCGCAGATACGCAGTATTTT
CDR3: CASSRGLADTQYF

D: TRBD2
size: many
J: TRBJ2-1
V: TRBV20-1
DNA: TGCAGTGCAAAGAAGCGGGAGCTCTACAATGAGCAGTTCTTC
CDR3: CSAKKRELYNEQFF

D: -
size: many
J: TRBJ1-2
V: TRBV20-1
DNA: TGCAGTGCTAGAAGTCAGGCCACGGGTGGCTACACCTTC
CDR3: CSARSQATGGYTF

D: -
size: many
J: TRBJ1-1
V: TRBV25-1
DNA: TGTGCCAGCAGTGAAGTCTTCGCGAACACTGAAGCTTTCTTT
CDR3: CASSEVFANTEAFF

D: TRBD1
size: -
J: TRBJ1-1
V: TRBV9
DNA: TGTGCCAGCAGCCCCAGAGGGGACAGGGGGATCACTGAAGCTTTCTTT
CDR3: CASSPRGDRGITEAFF